The entry that follows covers one TCR beta chain sequence. The repertoire was sequenced with immunoSEQ multiplex PCR; TCRdb's copy has only in-frame clones and lacks some. The data show 250,000 to 300,000 clones, about four fifths seen once. The record originates from a study of control samples from healthy donors and cancer patients. The source material was PBMCs. The sequence derives from a woman in her sixties or seventies with lung cancer.

This CDR3 reads CATSGTSFHEQYF. In nucleotides, the CDR3 is TGTGCCACCAGTGGTACTAGTTTCCACGAGCAGTACTTC. V is TRBV24-1 and J is TRBJ2-7, with D maybe TRBD2 (5 bases). Germline CDR1 KGHDR, CDR2 SFDVKD. The V end was cut by 5 bases, the J end by 5 bases, with 12 bases between. The CDR3 contains 13 residues.